A single sample gave rise to the 11 T cell receptor beta chains below, sequenced in a study of blood T cell repertoires in COVID-19. Profiled with immunoSEQ multiplex PCR; TCRdb holds only in-frame clones, not every one. The data hold 200,000 to 250,000 clones, with 82% observed a single time. Sample: peripheral blood. Receptors were obtained from an elderly woman with acute or convalescent COVID-19.

Only one count was recorded for this clone. V is TRBV3-1 (or the pseudogene TRBV3-2) and J is TRBJ1-2; 12 bases are a match to TRBD1. Losses at the gene ends were 2 bases for V and 9 bases for J; bases not matched to a gene: 13. This CDR3 spans 17 amino acids. Germline values: CDR1 LGHDT, CDR2 YNNKEL (reference sequence). CDR3 protein: CASSQPIWGTGGLSYTF. In nucleotides, the CDR3 is TGTGCCAGCAGCCAACCTATCTGGGGGACAGGGGGCTTAAGCTACACCTTC.

The chain combines TRBV2 with TRBJ2-3; TRBD2 agrees at 8 bases. Germline V gene lookup returns CDR1 SNHLY and CDR2 FYNNEI. J lost 5 bases, V lost 7 bases, and 5 bases had no gene match. The CDR3 is made up of 13 amino acids. The CDR3 reads CASTGGRGDTQYF. In nucleotides, the CDR3 is TGTGCCAGCACGGGGGGGCGGGGAGATACGCAGTATTTT.

V gene TRBV7-2 combines with J gene TRBJ2-7; the match to TRBD2 covers 10 bases. The CDR3 spans 16 residues. V was clipped by 7 bases and J by 7 bases; unmatched bases: 16. CDR1 is SGHTA and CDR2 is FQGNSA in the germline V gene. In DNA, the CDR3 is TGTGCCAGCAACCGATCTAGCGGGGGAAGATTACATGAGCAGTACTTC. Translation gives CASNRSSGGRLHEQYF. The complete variable domain, with remaining parts taken from reference TRBV7-2 and TRBJ2-7, reads GAGVSQSPSNKVTEKGKDVELRCDPISGHTALYWYRQSLGQGLEFLIYFQGNSAPDKSGLPSDRFSAERTGGSVSTLTIQRTQQEDSAVYLCASNRSSGGRLHEQYFGPGTRLTVT.

In this sample, this clone turned up a few times. The V and J genes are TRBV11-3 and TRBJ2-2, with TRBD2 identical over 9 bases. This CDR3 is 15 amino acids long. V shed 5 bases and J 4 bases; nucleotides not matched to a gene: 5. Germline-derived CDR1 and CDR2 are SGHNT and YENEEA. The CDR3 coding sequence is TGTGCCAGCAGCAGGCGGGGGGGCATCACCGGGGAGCTGTTTTTT. Its protein product is CASSRRGGITGELFF. The whole variable domain, remainder taken from reference TRBV11-3 and TRBJ2-2, is EAGVVQSPRYKIIEKKQPVAFWCNPISGHNTLYWYLQNLGQGPELLIRYENEEAVDDSQLPKDRFSAERLKGVDSTLKIQPAELGDSAVYLCASSRRGGITGELFFGEGSRLTVL.

On this clone itself: Its ends do not fully match the called genes, so a read error is possible. The rearrangement uses TRBV6-5 and TRBJ1-1, with 9 bases identical to TRBD1. The CDR3 totals 15 residues. CDR1 is MNHEY and CDR2 is SVGAGI in the germline V gene. CDR3 sequence (DNA): TGTGCCAGCAGTGACTCATGGACAGGGGAAACTGAAGCTTTCTTT. It codes for CASSDSWTGETEAFF.

The chain joins TRBV7-2 to TRBJ2-1; a possible D gene is TRBD1 (5 bases). Deletions cut 0 bases from V and 5 bases from J, with 5 bases between. CDR3 size: 13 residues. Germline values: CDR1 SGHTA, CDR2 FQGNSA. The CDR3 protein is CASSLADNNEQFF. CDR3 in DNA: TGTGCCAGCAGCTTAGCGGACAACAATGAGCAGTTCTTC.

V and J are TRBV20-1 and TRBJ2-5, with D perhaps matching TRBD1 (6 bases). The V end lost 6 bases, the J end lost 7 bases, and 12 bases lay between the germline ends. The germline V gene encodes CDR1 DFQATT and CDR2 SNEGSKA (reference sequence). CDR3 length equals 11 residues. The CDR3 here is CSAPSRGTQYF. Here the CDR3 DNA reads TGCAGTGCCCCAAGCAGGGGGACCCAGTACTTC.

This chain uses TRBV6-5 with TRBJ1-4; unclear D gene. V lost 7 bases and J 4 bases, leaving 16 bases between the germline ends. CDR1 is MNHEY and CDR2 is SVGAGI in the germline V gene. The CDR3 has 15 amino acids. The CDR3 is CASMTRRGINEKLFF. The DNA for the CDR3 is TGTGCCAGCATGACCCGGCGAGGGATTAATGAAAAACTGTTTTTT.

The genes are TRBV6-5 and TRBJ2-3; weak D call: TRBD2 (5 bases). CDR1 and CDR2 (germline): MNHEY, SVGAGI. The CDR3 spans 11 residues. CDR3 in amino acids: CASGDTDTQYF. Written as DNA, the CDR3 is TGTGCTTCCGGGGACACAGATACGCAGTATTTT.

V is TRBV20-1 and J is TRBJ2-5; D not resolved. Trimming stripped 3 bases from V and 4 bases from J, with 12 bases between. Per germline, CDR1 DFQATT and CDR2 SNEGSKA (reference sequence). The CDR3 contains 13 residues. This CDR3 reads CSASRTAAETQYF. As DNA, the CDR3 is TGCAGTGCTAGTAGAACGGCGGCAGAGACCCAGTACTTC.

The chain couples TRBV28 to TRBJ2-3, with 8 nucleotides matching TRBD2. The CDR3 consists of 15 residues. Germline-derived CDR1 and CDR2 are MDHEN and SYDVKM. V trimming: 5 bases; J trimming: 6 bases; junction bases outside the gene matches: 10. CDR3 in DNA: TGTGCCAGCAGTCCCCCGGGGGGGTTGAGGGATACGCAGTATTTT. Translation gives CASSPPGGLRDTQYF.